The rows below give T cell receptor beta chains drawn from one sample of a study of Ad26.COV2.S vaccination and SARS-CoV-2 variants. Data came from immunoSEQ multiplex PCR; TCRdb stores just in-frame clones and leaves some out. The data hold about 350,000 clones, with approximately 90% observed a single time. Sequencing used peripheral blood, obtained in a trial of Ad26.COV2.S vaccine versus placebo. The receptors stem from a person between 18 and 59 years old who received the Ad26.COV2.S COVID-19 vaccine or a placebo. Each CDR3 is given with its conserved first and last residue. Fields, in order: J gene, V gene, D gene, clone size, CDR3 DNA, CDR3 protein. A D gene is named only where the DNA matches it firmly. Clone size is given for some rows only: seen once, a few or many times, or a class if the clone is expanded.

J: TRBJ1-2
V: TRBV4-2
D: .
size: .
DNA: TGTGCCAGCAGCCAGCCAGGTGAAGCCACCTATGGCTACACCTTC
CDR3: CASSQPGEATYGYTF

J: TRBJ1-1
V: TRBV7-9
D: .
size: .
DNA: TGTGCCAGCAGCTTCTCCCAAGTGACGGAAGCTTTCTTT
CDR3: CASSFSQVTEAFF

J: TRBJ1-2
V: TRBV2
D: TRBD1
size: .
DNA: TGTGCCAGCATGCCGGACAGGAACTATGGCTACACCTTC
CDR3: CASMPDRNYGYTF

J: TRBJ2-7
V: TRBV6-5
D: .
size: .
DNA: TGTGCCAGCAGTTACTCGAGAGGTAGCGAGCAGTACTTC
CDR3: CASSYSRGSEQYF

J: TRBJ2-3
V: TRBV4-3
D: TRBD1
size: .
DNA: TGCGCCAGCAGCCGCGGACAGGGAAGGAAGGAAAATACGCAGTATTTT
CDR3: CASSRGQGRKENTQYF

J: TRBJ1-5
V: TRBV6-1
D: .
size: .
DNA: TGTGCCAGCAGTGAATTGGGTCTCAGGGGCCCTTTTCAGCCCCAGCATTTT
CDR3: CASSELGLRGPFQPQHF

J: TRBJ1-2
V: TRBV4-2
D: TRBD1
size: .
DNA: TGTGCCAGCAGCCAAGACACAGGGGCCTCTCCTAGCTATGGCTACACCTTC
CDR3: CASSQDTGASPSYGYTF

J: TRBJ2-5
V: TRBV10-3
D: .
size: .
DNA: TGTGCCATCAGTGAGTCGAATGGGTTCGGGCAAGAGACCCAGTACTTC
CDR3: CAISESNGFGQETQYF

J: TRBJ2-5
V: TRBV5-6
D: .
size: many
DNA: TGTGCCAGCAGCTTGGGGGAAGAGACCCAGTACTTC
CDR3: CASSLGEETQYF

J: TRBJ2-2
V: TRBV19
D: .
size: .
DNA: TGTGCCAGTCGAGACCCACACGGCGCGAACACCGGGGAGCTGTTTTTT
CDR3: CASRDPHGANTGELFF

J: TRBJ1-4
V: TRBV27
D: .
size: .
DNA: TGTGCCACCGCACAGGGAACTAATGAAAAACTGTTTTTT
CDR3: CATAQGTNEKLFF

J: TRBJ2-7
V: TRBV27
D: TRBD2
size: once
DNA: TGTGCCAGCAGTTCGAGACTAGCGGGAGTGAACGAGCAGTACTTC
CDR3: CASSSRLAGVNEQYF

J: TRBJ2-7
V: TRBV3-1/TRBV3-2
D: .
size: .
DNA: TGTGCCAGCAGCCAACCCCACTTAGGGACGGCAGAGCAGTACTTC
CDR3: CASSQPHLGTAEQYF

J: TRBJ1-1
V: TRBV24-1
D: .
size: few
DNA: TGTGCCACCAGTGAAGAGGGGGATCACCCCACTGAAGCTTTCTTT
CDR3: CATSEEGDHPTEAFF

J: TRBJ1-4
V: TRBV5-1
D: .
size: .
DNA: TGCGCCAGCAGCTTGACAGCTATTAATGAAAAACTGTTTTTT
CDR3: CASSLTAINEKLFF

J: TRBJ2-7
V: TRBV28
D: .
size: once
DNA: TGTGCCAGCCGGTTAGCTACAGGCTCCGAGCAGTACTTC
CDR3: CASRLATGSEQYF

J: TRBJ1-6
V: TRBV3-1/TRBV3-2
D: TRBD1
size: .
DNA: TGTGCCAGCAGCCAGTTATTGGGACAGGGGATTAATTCACCCCTCCACTTT
CDR3: CASSQLLGQGINSPLHF

J: TRBJ2-7
V: TRBV28
D: .
size: .
DNA: TGTGCCAGCAGCCCCGTAAAGTACGAGCAGTACTTC
CDR3: CASSPVKYEQYF

J: TRBJ2-2
V: TRBV14
D: .
size: .
DNA: TGTGCCAGCAGCCAAGCAGGGCGCGAACGACACCCCGGGGAGCTGTTTTTT
CDR3: CASSQAGRERHPGELFF

J: TRBJ2-7
V: TRBV5-6
D: TRBD1
size: .
DNA: TGTGCCAGCAGCTTTGGACAGGGGGTTTCCTACGAGCAGTACTTC
CDR3: CASSFGQGVSYEQYF

J: TRBJ2-3
V: TRBV5-1
D: .
size: .
DNA: TGCGCCAGCAGCTTGTTACAGCCGTTCACAGATACGCAGTATTTT
CDR3: CASSLLQPFTDTQYF

J: TRBJ2-2
V: TRBV5-4
D: TRBD2
size: .
DNA: TGTGCCAGCAGCTTTGGCTCCGGCGGGCGGGGGGCCGTCGGGGAGCTGTTTTTT
CDR3: CASSFGSGGRGAVGELFF

J: TRBJ2-4
V: TRBV14
D: TRBD1
size: .
DNA: TGTGCCAGCAGCCAAACGGGACAGCTAAACATTCAGTACTTC
CDR3: CASSQTGQLNIQYF

J: TRBJ2-1
V: TRBV19
D: TRBD1
size: .
DNA: TGTGCCAGTAGTCCGAGAGGGGGCGCCTACAATGAGCAGTTCTTC
CDR3: CASSPRGGAYNEQFF

J: TRBJ1-5
V: TRBV7-9
D: TRBD1
size: .
DNA: TGTGCCAGCAGCCCAGACGGACAGGCTATTTTGCATTTT
CDR3: CASSPDGQAILHF

J: TRBJ2-1
V: TRBV6-1
D: TRBD1
size: .
DNA: TGTGCCAGCAGTGAAGTACGAGGGCAGGGGGTTTGGAATGAGCAGTTCTTC
CDR3: CASSEVRGQGVWNEQFF

J: TRBJ1-4
V: TRBV4-2
D: .
size: .
DNA: TGTGCCAGCAGCCAAAGACGAGGGACAACTAATGAAAAACTGTTTTTT
CDR3: CASSQRRGTTNEKLFF

J: TRBJ1-2
V: TRBV2
D: .
size: .
DNA: TGTGCCAGCAGTAAAGACATTCCGCTGCGTTATGGCTACACCTTC
CDR3: CASSKDIPLRYGYTF

J: TRBJ2-5
V: TRBV29-1
D: .
size: once
DNA: TGCAGCGTTGTTACAGGGGACTGGGAGACCCAGTACTTC
CDR3: CSVVTGDWETQYF

J: TRBJ2-7
V: TRBV29-1
D: TRBD1
size: .
DNA: TGCAGCGTTACTACCGGGACAGGGGGGACCTACGAGCAGTACTTC
CDR3: CSVTTGTGGTYEQYF

J: TRBJ2-2
V: TRBV30
D: .
size: .
DNA: TGTGCCTGGAGTTTTACCAGGACAATCCAGGTCGGGGAGCTGTTTTTT
CDR3: CAWSFTRTIQVGELFF

J: TRBJ1-2
V: TRBV24-1
D: .
size: .
DNA: TGTGCCACCAGTGACCGAGGAGGCTACACCTTC
CDR3: CATSDRGGYTF

J: TRBJ2-3
V: TRBV10-3
D: .
size: .
DNA: TGTGCCATCAGTGAGTCCAGCGGGCAGGGCACAGATACGCAGTATTTT
CDR3: CAISESSGQGTDTQYF

J: TRBJ2-4
V: TRBV7-9
D: .
size: .
DNA: TGTGCCAGCAGCCTAAACGGGGAAAACATTCAGTACTTC
CDR3: CASSLNGENIQYF

J: TRBJ1-1
V: TRBV2
D: .
size: .
DNA: TGTGCCAGCAGACAAATAATGAACACTGAAGCTTTCTTT
CDR3: CASRQIMNTEAFF

J: TRBJ1-3
V: TRBV3-1/TRBV3-2
D: .
size: .
DNA: TGTGCCAGCAGCCAAGCGTTAGACTCTGGAAACACCATATATTTT
CDR3: CASSQALDSGNTIYF

J: TRBJ1-1
V: TRBV3-1/TRBV3-2
D: .
size: .
DNA: TGTGCCAGCAGCCAAGGACGGGTGAGCACTGAAGCTTTCTTT
CDR3: CASSQGRVSTEAFF

J: TRBJ2-7
V: TRBV9
D: .
size: .
DNA: TGTGCCAGCAGCGGGGGGAGGACAGCGGACTACGAGCAGTACTTC
CDR3: CASSGGRTADYEQYF

J: TRBJ2-7
V: TRBV27
D: TRBD1
size: .
DNA: TGTGCCAGCAGTAGGACAGGGACCTACGAGCAGTACTTC
CDR3: CASSRTGTYEQYF

J: TRBJ2-2
V: TRBV7-5
D: .
size: .
DNA: TGTGCCAGAAGCCCAAGACAGGGGTCCGGGGAGCTGTTTTTT
CDR3: CARSPRQGSGELFF

J: TRBJ1-2
V: TRBV28
D: .
size: .
DNA: TGTGCCAGCAGACCGAGTATTAGCTATGGCTACACCTTC
CDR3: CASRPSISYGYTF

J: TRBJ2-2
V: TRBV7-9
D: TRBD1
size: .
DNA: TGTGCCAGCAGCTCACGGACAGGGGCGGACACCGGGGAGCTGTTTTTT
CDR3: CASSSRTGADTGELFF

J: TRBJ2-1
V: TRBV2
D: TRBD2
size: once
DNA: TGTGCCAGCAGTGAAAGTAGGACTAGCCATTACAATGAGCAGTTCTTC
CDR3: CASSESRTSHYNEQFF

J: TRBJ2-2
V: TRBV14
D: TRBD2
size: .
DNA: TGTGCCAGCAGCCAAGATCCGTCCGGGGGGGCGTCCGGGGAGCTGTTTTTT
CDR3: CASSQDPSGGASGELFF

J: TRBJ2-4
V: TRBV7-9
D: TRBD1
size: .
DNA: TGTGCCAGCAGCTCGGACAGGGGATACGGCATTCAGTACTTC
CDR3: CASSSDRGYGIQYF

J: TRBJ2-7
V: TRBV28
D: .
size: few
DNA: TGTGCCAGCAGTTTATGGCAGGGGGCGGGGAGCGGGGCCTACGAGCAGTACTTC
CDR3: CASSLWQGAGSGAYEQYF

J: TRBJ2-5
V: TRBV5-1
D: TRBD1
size: .
DNA: TGCGCCAGCAGCCCCGGGACAGGGGTCCAAGAGACCCAGTACTTC
CDR3: CASSPGTGVQETQYF

J: TRBJ1-4
V: TRBV5-5
D: .
size: .
DNA: TGTGCCAGCAGCTCACCTCGGACAGTTCCGAAACTGTTTTTT
CDR3: CASSSPRTVPKLFF

J: TRBJ2-5
V: TRBV7-9
D: .
size: .
DNA: TGTGCCAGCAGCTTAGTTATAGGTTTGACAGAAGAGACCCAGTACTTC
CDR3: CASSLVIGLTEETQYF

J: TRBJ1-2
V: TRBV5-5
D: .
size: .
DNA: TGTGCCAGCAGCCCCATGGGGTCCGAGGATGGCTACACCTTC
CDR3: CASSPMGSEDGYTF

J: TRBJ2-7
V: TRBV29-1
D: .
size: few
DNA: TGCAGCGTTGAGGCTTCCTACGAGCAGTACTTC
CDR3: CSVEASYEQYF

J: TRBJ2-5
V: TRBV6-2/TRBV6-3
D: TRBD1
size: .
DNA: TGTGCCAGCAGCAACAGGGGACGAGAGACCCAGTACTTC
CDR3: CASSNRGRETQYF

J: TRBJ1-1
V: TRBV28
D: .
size: .
DNA: TGTGCCACCTTTATGCCGGGGACGAAAGAAGCTTTCTTT
CDR3: CATFMPGTKEAFF

J: TRBJ1-2
V: TRBV5-1
D: TRBD1
size: .
DNA: TGCGCCAGCAGCTCGGGACAGGGGGCGAGTGGCTACACCTTC
CDR3: CASSSGQGASGYTF

J: TRBJ2-7
V: TRBV24-1
D: .
size: .
DNA: TGTGCCACCAGTGAAGGGGGCTACGAGCAGTACTTC
CDR3: CATSEGGYEQYF